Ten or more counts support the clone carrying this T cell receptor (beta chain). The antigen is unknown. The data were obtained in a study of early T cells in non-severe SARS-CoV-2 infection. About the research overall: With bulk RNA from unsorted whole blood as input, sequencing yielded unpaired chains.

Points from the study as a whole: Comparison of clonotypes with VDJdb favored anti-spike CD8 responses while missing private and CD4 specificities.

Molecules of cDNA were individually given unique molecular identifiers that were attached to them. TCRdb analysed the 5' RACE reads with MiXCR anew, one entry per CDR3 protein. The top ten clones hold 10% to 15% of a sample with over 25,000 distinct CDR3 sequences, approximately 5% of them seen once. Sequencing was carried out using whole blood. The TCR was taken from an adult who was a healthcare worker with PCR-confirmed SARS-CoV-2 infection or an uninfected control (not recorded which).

This CDR3 reads CASSYYTSGSYNEQFF. Here the CDR3 DNA reads TGTGCCAGCAGTTACTACACCTCCGGTTCATACAATGAGCAGTTCTTC. The chain combines TRBV6-2 or TRBV6-3 with TRBJ2-1; no clear D gene. Germline values: CDR1 MNHEY, CDR2 SVGEGT. V shed 1 base and J shed 4 bases, with 14 bases lying between them. The CDR3 covers 16 residues.